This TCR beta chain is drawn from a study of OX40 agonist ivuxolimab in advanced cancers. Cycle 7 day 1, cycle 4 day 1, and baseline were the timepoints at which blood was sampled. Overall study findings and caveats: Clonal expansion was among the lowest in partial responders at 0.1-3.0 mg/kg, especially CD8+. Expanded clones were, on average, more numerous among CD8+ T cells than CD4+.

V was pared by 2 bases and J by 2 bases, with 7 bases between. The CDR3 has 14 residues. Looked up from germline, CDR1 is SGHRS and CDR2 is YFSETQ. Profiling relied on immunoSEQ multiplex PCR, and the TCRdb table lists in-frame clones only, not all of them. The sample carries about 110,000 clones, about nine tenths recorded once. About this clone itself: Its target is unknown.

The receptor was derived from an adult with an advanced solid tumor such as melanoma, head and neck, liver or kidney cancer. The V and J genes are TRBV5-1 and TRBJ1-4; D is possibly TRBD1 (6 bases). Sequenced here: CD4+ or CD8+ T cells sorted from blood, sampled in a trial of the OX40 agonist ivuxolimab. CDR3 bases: TGCGCCAGCAGCTTACAGGGCACTAATGAAAAACTGTTTTTT. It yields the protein CASSLQGTNEKLFF.